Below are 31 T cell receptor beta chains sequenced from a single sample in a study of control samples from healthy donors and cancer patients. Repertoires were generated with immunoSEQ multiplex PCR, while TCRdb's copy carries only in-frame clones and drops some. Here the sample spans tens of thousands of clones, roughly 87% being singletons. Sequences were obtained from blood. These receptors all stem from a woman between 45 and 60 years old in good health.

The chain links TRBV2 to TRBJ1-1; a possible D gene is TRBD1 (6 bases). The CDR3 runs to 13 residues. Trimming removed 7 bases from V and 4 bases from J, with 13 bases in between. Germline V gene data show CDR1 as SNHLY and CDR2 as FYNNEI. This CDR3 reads CASILGGGTEAFF. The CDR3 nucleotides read TGTGCCAGCATTTTAGGGGGGGGCACTGAAGCTTTCTTT. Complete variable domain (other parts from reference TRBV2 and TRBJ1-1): EPEVTQTPSHQVTQMGQEVILRCVPISNHLYFYWYRQILGQKVEFLVSFYNNEISEKSEIFDDQFSVERPDGSNFTLKIRSTKLEDSAMYFCASILGGGTEAFFGQGTRLTVV.

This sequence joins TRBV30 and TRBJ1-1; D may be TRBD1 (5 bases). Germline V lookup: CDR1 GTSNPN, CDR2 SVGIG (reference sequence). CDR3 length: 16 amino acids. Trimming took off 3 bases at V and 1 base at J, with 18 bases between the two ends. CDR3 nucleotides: TGTGCCTGGAGCCCCGAGCTGACAGATCGGAACACTGAAGCTTTCTTT. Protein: CAWSPELTDRNTEAFF.

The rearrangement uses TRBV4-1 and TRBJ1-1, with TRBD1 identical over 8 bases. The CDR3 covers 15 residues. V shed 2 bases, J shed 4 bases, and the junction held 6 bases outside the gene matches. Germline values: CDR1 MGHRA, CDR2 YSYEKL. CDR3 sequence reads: CASSQLPGGPTEAFF. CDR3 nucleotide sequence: TGCGCCAGCAGCCAATTACCAGGGGGCCCCACTGAAGCTTTCTTT.

In nucleotides, the CDR3 is TGTGCCTGGAGTCCCAGGGGTGGTGGCAATCAGCCCCAGCATTTT. It is translated as CAWSPRGGGNQPQHF. This chain connects TRBV30 to TRBJ1-5; D is possibly TRBD1 (6 bases). The CDR3 is 15 amino acids. CDR1 and CDR2 (germline): GTSNPN, SVGIG (reference sequence). The germline V and J ends were trimmed by 2 bases and 2 bases, with 13 bases remaining between them.

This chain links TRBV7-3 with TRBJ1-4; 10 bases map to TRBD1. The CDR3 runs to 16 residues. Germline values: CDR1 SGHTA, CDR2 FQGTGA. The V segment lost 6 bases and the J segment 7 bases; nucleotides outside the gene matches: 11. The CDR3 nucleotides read TGTGCCAGCAGTTACTATAGACAGGGGGCAGGTGAAAAACTGTTTTTT. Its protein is CASSYYRQGAGEKLFF. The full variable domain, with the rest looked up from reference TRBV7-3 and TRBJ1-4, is GAGVSQTPSNKVTEKGKYVELRCDPISGHTALYWYRQSLGQGPEFLIYFQGTGAADDSGLPNDRFFAVRPEGSVSTLKIQRTERGDSAVYLCASSYYRQGAGEKLFFGSGTQLSVL.

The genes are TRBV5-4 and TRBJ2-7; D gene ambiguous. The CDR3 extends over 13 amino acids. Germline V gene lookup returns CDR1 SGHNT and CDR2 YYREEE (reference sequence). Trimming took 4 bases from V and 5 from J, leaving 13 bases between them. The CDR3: CASSLPQTDEQYF. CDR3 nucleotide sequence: TGTGCCAGCAGCCTTCCCCAGACCGACGAGCAGTACTTC.

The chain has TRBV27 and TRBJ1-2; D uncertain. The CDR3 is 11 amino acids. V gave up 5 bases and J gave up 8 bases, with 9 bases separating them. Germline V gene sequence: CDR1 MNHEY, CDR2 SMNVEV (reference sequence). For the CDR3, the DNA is TGTGCCAGCAGTCCCGGGCGGGGCTACACCTTC. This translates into CASSPGRGYTF.

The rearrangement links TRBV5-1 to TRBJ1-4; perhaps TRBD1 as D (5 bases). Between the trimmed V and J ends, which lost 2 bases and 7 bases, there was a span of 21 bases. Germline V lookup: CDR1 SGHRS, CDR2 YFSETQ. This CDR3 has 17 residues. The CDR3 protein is CASSFNQLGGRGEKLFF. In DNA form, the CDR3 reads TGCGCCAGCAGCTTCAACCAGTTGGGGGGGAGAGGTGAAAAACTGTTTTTT.

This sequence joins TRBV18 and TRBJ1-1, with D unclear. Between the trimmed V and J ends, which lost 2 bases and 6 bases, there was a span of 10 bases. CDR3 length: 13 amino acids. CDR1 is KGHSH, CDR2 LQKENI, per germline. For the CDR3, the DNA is TGTGCCAGCTCACCAGGTCTGAGAGCTGAAGCTTTCTTT. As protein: CASSPGLRAEAFF.

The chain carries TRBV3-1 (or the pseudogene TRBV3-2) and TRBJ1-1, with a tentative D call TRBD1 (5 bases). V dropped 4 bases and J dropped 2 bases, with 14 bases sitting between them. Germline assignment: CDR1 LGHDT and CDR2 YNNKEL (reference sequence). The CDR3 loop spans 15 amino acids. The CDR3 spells CASSPPFTGNTEAFF. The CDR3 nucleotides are TGTGCCAGCAGCCCTCCGTTTACAGGAAACACTGAAGCTTTCTTT.

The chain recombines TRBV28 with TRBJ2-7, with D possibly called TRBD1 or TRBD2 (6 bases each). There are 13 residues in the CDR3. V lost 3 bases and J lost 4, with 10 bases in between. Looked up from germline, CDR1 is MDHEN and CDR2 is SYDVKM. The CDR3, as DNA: TGTGCCAGCAGTTTTACAGGGAGGTACGAGCAGTACTTC. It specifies CASSFTGRYEQYF.

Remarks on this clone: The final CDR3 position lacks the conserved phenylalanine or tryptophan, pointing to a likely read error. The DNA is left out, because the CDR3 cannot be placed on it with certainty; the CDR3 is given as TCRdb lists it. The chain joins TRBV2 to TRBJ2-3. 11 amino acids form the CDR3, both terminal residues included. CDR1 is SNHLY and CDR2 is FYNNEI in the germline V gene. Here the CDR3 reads CASRGTGASGL.

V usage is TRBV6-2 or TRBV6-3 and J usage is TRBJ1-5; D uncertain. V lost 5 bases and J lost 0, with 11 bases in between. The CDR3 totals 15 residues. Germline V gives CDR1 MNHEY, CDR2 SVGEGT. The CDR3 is CASSPPPVSNQPQHF. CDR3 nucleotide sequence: TGTGCCAGCAGTCCCCCTCCGGTTAGCAATCAGCCCCAGCATTTT.

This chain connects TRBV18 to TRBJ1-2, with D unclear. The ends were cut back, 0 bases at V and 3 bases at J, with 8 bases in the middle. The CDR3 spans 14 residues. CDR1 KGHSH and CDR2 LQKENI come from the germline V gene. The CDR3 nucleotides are TGTGCCAGCTCACCACCGATCCAGCACTATGGCTACACCTTC. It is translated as CASSPPIQHYGYTF.

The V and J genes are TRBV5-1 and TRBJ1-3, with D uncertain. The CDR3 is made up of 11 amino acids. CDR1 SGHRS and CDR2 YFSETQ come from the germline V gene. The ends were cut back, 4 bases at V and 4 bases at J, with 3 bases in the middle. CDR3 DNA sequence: TGCGCCAGCAGCGAGGGAAACACCATATATTTT. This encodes CASSEGNTIYF.

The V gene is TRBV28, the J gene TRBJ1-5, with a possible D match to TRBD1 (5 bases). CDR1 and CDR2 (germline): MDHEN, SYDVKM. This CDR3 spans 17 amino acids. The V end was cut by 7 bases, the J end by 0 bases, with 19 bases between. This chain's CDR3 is CASIRGAGPYSNQPQHF. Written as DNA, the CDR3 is TGTGCCAGCATCCGAGGGGCAGGTCCTTATAGCAATCAGCCCCAGCATTTT.

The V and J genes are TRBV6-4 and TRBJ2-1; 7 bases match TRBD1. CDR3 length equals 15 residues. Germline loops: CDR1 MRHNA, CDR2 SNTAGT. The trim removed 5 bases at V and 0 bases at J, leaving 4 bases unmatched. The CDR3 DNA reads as TGTGCCAGCAGTCAGACAGGGAGCTCCTACAATGAGCAGTTCTTC. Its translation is CASSQTGSSYNEQFF.

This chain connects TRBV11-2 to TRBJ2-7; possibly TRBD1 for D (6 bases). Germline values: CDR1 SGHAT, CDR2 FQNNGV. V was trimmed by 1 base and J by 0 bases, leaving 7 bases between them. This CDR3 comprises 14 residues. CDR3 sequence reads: CASSLGDNSYEQYF. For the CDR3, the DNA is TGTGCCAGCAGCTTAGGGGACAACTCCTACGAGCAGTACTTC.

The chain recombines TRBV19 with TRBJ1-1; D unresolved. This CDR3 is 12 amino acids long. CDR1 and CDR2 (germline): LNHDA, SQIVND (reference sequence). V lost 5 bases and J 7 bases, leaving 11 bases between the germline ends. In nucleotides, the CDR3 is TGTGCCAGTAGTCTCAGCTATTTTGAAGCTTTCTTT. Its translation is CASSLSYFEAFF.

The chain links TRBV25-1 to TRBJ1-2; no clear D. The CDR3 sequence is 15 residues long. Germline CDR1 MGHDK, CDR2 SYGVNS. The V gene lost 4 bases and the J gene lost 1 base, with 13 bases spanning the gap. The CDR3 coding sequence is TGTGCCAGCAGTGTCGGCGGAGCTATTAACTATGGCTACACCTTC. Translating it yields CASSVGGAINYGYTF.

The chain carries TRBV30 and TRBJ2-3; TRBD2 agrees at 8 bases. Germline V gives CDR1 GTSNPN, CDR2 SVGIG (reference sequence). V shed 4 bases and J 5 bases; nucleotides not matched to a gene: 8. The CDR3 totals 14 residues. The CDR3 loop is CAWTLAGGGDTQYF. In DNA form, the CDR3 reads TGTGCCTGGACTTTGGCGGGAGGTGGAGATACGCAGTATTTT.

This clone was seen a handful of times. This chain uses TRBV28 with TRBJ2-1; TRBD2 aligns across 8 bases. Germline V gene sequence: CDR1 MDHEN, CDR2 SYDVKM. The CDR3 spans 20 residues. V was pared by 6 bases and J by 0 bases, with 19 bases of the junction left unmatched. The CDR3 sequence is CASSRYGGLAGLISYNEQFF. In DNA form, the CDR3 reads TGTGCCAGCAGCCGATATGGCGGGCTAGCGGGCTTAATCTCCTACAATGAGCAGTTCTTC.

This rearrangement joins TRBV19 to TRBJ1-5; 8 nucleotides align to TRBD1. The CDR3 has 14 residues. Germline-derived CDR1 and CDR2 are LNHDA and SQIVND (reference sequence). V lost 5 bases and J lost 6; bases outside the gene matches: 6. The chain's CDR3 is CASSQGQGSQPQHF. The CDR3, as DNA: TGTGCCAGTAGTCAAGGACAGGGTAGTCAGCCCCAGCATTTT. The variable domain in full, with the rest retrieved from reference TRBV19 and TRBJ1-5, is DGGITQSPKYLFRKEGQNVTLSCEQNLNHDAMYWYRQDPGQGLRLIYYSQIVNDFQKGDIAEGYSVSREKKESFPLTVTSAQKNPTAFYLCASSQGQGSQPQHFGDGTRLSIL.

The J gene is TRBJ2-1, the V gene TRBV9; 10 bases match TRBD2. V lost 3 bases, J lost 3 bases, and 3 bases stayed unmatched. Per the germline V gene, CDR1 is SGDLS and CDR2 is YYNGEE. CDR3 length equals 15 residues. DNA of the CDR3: TGTGCCAGCAGCGACGGGACTAGCGTCTACAATGAGCAGTTCTTC. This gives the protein CASSDGTSVYNEQFF.

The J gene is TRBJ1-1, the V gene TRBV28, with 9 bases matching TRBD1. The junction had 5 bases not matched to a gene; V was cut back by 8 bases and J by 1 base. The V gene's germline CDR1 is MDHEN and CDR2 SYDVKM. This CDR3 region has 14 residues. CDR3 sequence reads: CASGTGSRNTEAFF. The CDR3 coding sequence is TGTGCCAGCGGGACAGGGAGCCGGAACACTGAAGCTTTCTTT.

Here the CDR3 DNA reads TGTGCCTGTAAGGGCCATCCTGGAAACACCATATATTTT. Translated: CACKGHPGNTIYF. The chain uses TRBV6-5 and TRBJ1-3; D not resolved. CDR1 and CDR2 from the germline V gene are MNHEY and SVGAGI. Trimming stripped 11 bases from V and 2 bases from J, with 13 bases between. The CDR3 extends over 13 amino acids.

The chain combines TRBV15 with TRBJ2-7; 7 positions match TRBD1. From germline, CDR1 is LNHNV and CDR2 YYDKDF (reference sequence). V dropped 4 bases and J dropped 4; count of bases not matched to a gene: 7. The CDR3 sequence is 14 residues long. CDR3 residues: CATSTIQGRYEQYF. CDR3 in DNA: TGTGCCACCAGCACTATACAGGGGAGATACGAGCAGTACTTC.

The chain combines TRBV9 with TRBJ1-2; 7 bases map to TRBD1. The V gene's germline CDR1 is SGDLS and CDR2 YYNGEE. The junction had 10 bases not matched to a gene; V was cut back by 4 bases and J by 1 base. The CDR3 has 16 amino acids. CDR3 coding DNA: TGTGCCAGCAGCCCGAGGGACAGACTGCATAACTATGGCTACACCTTC. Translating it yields CASSPRDRLHNYGYTF.

CDR3 coding DNA: TGTGCCAGCAGCGTAGTACGCGCTTCGGGGACAGACTACGAGCAGTACTTC. Its translation is CASSVVRASGTDYEQYF. The chain combines TRBV9 with TRBJ2-7, with 7 bases matching TRBD1. Germline V gene data show CDR1 as SGDLS and CDR2 as YYNGEE. The trim removed 0 bases at V and 3 bases at J, leaving 12 bases unmatched. The CDR3 is 17 residues long.

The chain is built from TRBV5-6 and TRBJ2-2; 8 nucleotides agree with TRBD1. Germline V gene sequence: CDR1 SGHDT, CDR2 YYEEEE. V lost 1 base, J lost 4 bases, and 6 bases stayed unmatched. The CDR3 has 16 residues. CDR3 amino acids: CASSLTLDRGTGELFF. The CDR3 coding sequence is TGTGCCAGCAGCTTGACCCTAGACAGGGGCACCGGGGAGCTGTTTTTT.

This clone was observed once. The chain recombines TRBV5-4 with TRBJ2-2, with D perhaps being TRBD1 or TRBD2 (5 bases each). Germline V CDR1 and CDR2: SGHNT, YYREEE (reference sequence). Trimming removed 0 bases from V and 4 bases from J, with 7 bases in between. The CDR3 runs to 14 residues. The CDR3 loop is CASSLVGVTGELFF. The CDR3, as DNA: TGTGCCAGCAGCTTGGTGGGGGTCACCGGGGAGCTGTTTTTT.